This TCR beta chain comes out of a study of blood T cell repertoires in COVID-19. Germline V CDR1 and CDR2: SGHTA, FQGNSA. The CDR3 is made up of 15 amino acids. J was trimmed by 1 base and V by 2 bases; bases with no gene match: 5. Libraries were prepared by immunoSEQ multiplex PCR; TCRdb keeps only in-frame clonotypes and omits some of them. The table lists some 490,000 clones, approximately 85% of them singletons. The source of this sequence is a human donor in a cohort sampled during active COVID-19. The V gene is TRBV7-2, the J gene TRBJ2-7; 7 nucleotides match TRBD2. Sequenced sample: peripheral blood. This CDR3 reads CASSLTGGTSYEQYF. Here the CDR3 DNA reads TGTGCCAGCAGCTTAACGGGAGGAACTTCCTACGAGCAGTACTTC.